This TCR beta chain was recorded in a study of spatial heterogeneity in lung cancer. Study-level findings and limits: It was found that expanded intratumoral alpha and beta TCR counts tracked tumor mutation counts.

Time point given: sample taken at primary tumor resection. The donors were about 72 patients with non-small cell lung cancer that was early-stage and untreated. Whole RNA was taken from tumor, nontumor lung or frozen PBMC; it was then sequenced unsorted. Germline CDR1 is MNHEY and CDR2 is SMNVEV (reference sequence). Deletions cut 9 bases from V and 8 bases from J, with 10 bases between. This CDR3 is built from 10 residues. This clonotype was observed at least ten times. Its antigen is as yet unknown. A unique molecular identifier was carried by every single TCR cDNA molecule. TCRdb processed the 5' RACE reads anew with MiXCR; each CDR3 protein has one entry. In the table there are approximately 16,000 distinct CDR3 sequences, 6.8% of which are singletons.

The sequenced sample was lung tumor tissue, obtained at surgery. The chain combines TRBV27 with TRBJ1-2, with D unclear. This sequence originates from a female donor with early-stage non-small cell lung cancer. The CDR3 sequence: CARGDEGYTF. The CDR3 nucleotides are TGTGCCAGGGGTGACGAAGGCTACACCTTC.